What follows is one T cell receptor beta chain and its context. Its target is unknown. The assay was immunoSEQ multiplex PCR, and TCRdb's table has in-frame clones only and misses some. The data show approximately 74,000 clones, 70% to 90% seen once. This sample was taken from a study of T cell responses to AZD1222 COVID-19 vaccine. The CDR3 runs to 14 residues. Germline V gene lookup returns CDR1 SGHTA and CDR2 FQGNSA. The V and J ends lost 6 bases and 0 bases respectively, with 8 bases between them. Study-level points and caveats: Compared with day 0, the breadth and depth of the Spike-specific TCR repertoire rose significantly after two doses of AZD1222. Repertoire sampling occurred only after the peak T cell response.

The rearrangement joins TRBV7-2 to TRBJ1-4; possibly TRBD1 for D (6 bases). The origin of this receptor is an adult who received the AZD1222 COVID-19 vaccine. Material: peripheral blood, obtained 28 days after the second AZD1222 dose. The CDR3 sequence: CASRGQATNEKLFF. The CDR3 DNA is TGTGCCAGCAGGGGACAAGCAACTAATGAAAAACTGTTTTTT.